A selection of T cell receptor beta chains follows, all from one sample in a study of blood T cell repertoires in COVID-19. Profiling relied on immunoSEQ multiplex PCR, and the TCRdb table lists in-frame clones only, not all of them. Of fewer than 85,000 clones listed, roughly 80% are singletons. Sequenced material: peripheral blood. The receptors were sampled from an elderly woman with active or convalescent COVID-19. The CDR3 runs from the conserved cysteine through the conserved F or W. The D gene is left open where the match is weak.

d_gene | len | v_gene | CDR3aa
NA | 15 | TRBV19 | CASSMKHTSAYGYTF
NA | 12 | TRBV7-9 | CASSLNPDGAFF
NA | 20 | TRBV19 | CASSITATLGQSGILWAQHF
TRBD2 | 17 | TRBV7-9 | CASSPGLAGVNTGELFF
TRBD1 | 15 | TRBV24-1 | CAVGQGSNTNQPQHF
TRBD1 | 16 | TRBV11-2 | CASSLSGTGVTGELFF
NA | 14 | TRBV9 | CASSGGGDGSPLHF
NA | 15 | TRBV7-2 | CASSPGQWRNSPLHF
NA | 15 | TRBV7-3 | CASSLRGAEADTQYF
NA | 15 | TRBV6-4 | CASSREAFSTDTQYF
NA | 14 | TRBV5-4 | CASSLQGTVSGYTF
TRBD2 | 15 | TRBV2 | CASTRTSLSTDTQYF
TRBD1 | 16 | TRBV7-9 | CASSVAPGQVSYEQYF
NA | 16 | TRBV11-1 | CASSRAITGHFYEQYF
NA | 12 | TRBV14 | CASSQDRVKLFF
TRBD2 | 14 | TRBV29-1 | CSVAGLAGTDTQYF
NA | 14 | TRBV10-3 | CATLGHLNNSPLHF
NA | 16 | TRBV6-6 | CASTKIRGTSYNEQFF
NA | 14 | TRBV2 | CASSDSWGVYGYTF
NA | 13 | TRBV19 | CASRLAGTDTQYF
TRBD1 | 15 | TRBV9 | CASSAPSGQAKTQYF
NA | 17 | TRBV10-1 | CASSESIQGDWGNIQYF
TRBD1 | 15 | TRBV9 | CASSVEGTGVRGYTF
NA | 14 | TRBV5-4 | CASSLDQGHEEQYF
TRBD1 | 15 | TRBV18 | CASSPHEGAQETQYF
TRBD2 | 17 | TRBV3-1/TRBV3-2 | CASSHPGLAGGPSEQYF
NA | 13 | TRBV27 | CASSLRGWEKLFF
NA | 15 | TRBV7-9 | CASSRDGRAGNTIYF
TRBD1 | 16 | TRBV7-2 | CASSSSPGQGADGYTF
NA | 16 | TRBV6-1 | CASSEAHGGLRSPLHF
NA | 14 | TRBV4-2 | CASSQDLSGYEQYF
NA | 16 | TRBV21-1 | CASSPDEGRAKNIQYF
NA | 14 | TRBV18 | CASSRSGDTGELFF
NA | 15 | TRBV5-1 | CASTPSWAGRDTQYF
TRBD1 | 14 | TRBV30 | CAWSYWTGNTEAFF
TRBD1 | 14 | TRBV28 | CASSLQGQQETQYF
TRBD2 | 16 | TRBV10-2 | CASSTSGALSTDTQYF
TRBD2 | 12 | TRBV28 | CASSLAGAEQFF
TRBD1 | 16 | TRBV5-1 | CASSSKGTGANYGYTF
NA | 15 | TRBV2 | CASSEWGVGGETQYF
NA | 12 | TRBV12-3/TRBV12-4 | CASSFSNTEAFF